The clone carrying this TCR beta chain was seen only once. Its antigen remains unidentified. Profiling relied on immunoSEQ multiplex PCR, and the TCRdb table lists in-frame clones only, not all of them. This table holds about 120,000 clones, 70% to 90% found once. This record comes from a study of T cell responses to AZD1222 COVID-19 vaccine. Findings of the study overall: Spike-specific TCR breadth and depth rose after two AZD1222 doses. Baseline seropositives among AZD1222 recipients totaled only 6 or 7. Regions left unmutated in variants are reportedly the target of nearly half of spike-specific TCRs.

The CDR3 is 10 amino acids. Trimming removed 6 bases at V and 4 bases at J, with 3 bases between. CDR1 and CDR2 (germline): MNHEY, SMNVEV (reference sequence). This sequence was found in an adult in good health. This sequence joins TRBV27 and TRBJ1-2; D gene unclear. This material consisted of peripheral blood, taken on day 0 of AZD1222 vaccination. The CDR3 loop reads CASRGYGYTF. In DNA form, the CDR3 reads TGTGCCAGCAGGGGCTATGGCTACACCTTC.